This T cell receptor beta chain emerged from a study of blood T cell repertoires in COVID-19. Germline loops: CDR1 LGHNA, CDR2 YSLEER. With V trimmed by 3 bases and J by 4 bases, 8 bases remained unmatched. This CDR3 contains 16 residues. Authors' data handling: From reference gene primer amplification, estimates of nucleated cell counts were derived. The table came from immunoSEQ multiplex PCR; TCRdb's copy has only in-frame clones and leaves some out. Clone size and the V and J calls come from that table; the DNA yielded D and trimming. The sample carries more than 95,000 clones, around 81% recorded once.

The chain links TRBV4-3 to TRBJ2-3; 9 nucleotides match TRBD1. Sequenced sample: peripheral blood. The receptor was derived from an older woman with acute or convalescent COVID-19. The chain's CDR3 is CASSHVGTGGSDTQYF. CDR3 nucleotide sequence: TGCGCCAGCAGCCATGTTGGTACAGGGGGCTCAGATACGCAGTATTTT.